The 32 T cell receptor beta chains in this list originate from one sample, sequenced in a study of cytotoxic CD8 clonotypes in ibrutinib-treated CLL. Produced via immunoSEQ multiplex PCR; TCRdb's table is partial and in-frame only. The data contain roughly 300,000 clones, around 77% of them seen just once; the ten biggest clones take up approximately 5.6%. The input for sequencing was PBMCs, taken at disease progression, from a patient treated with ibrutinib. The source of these receptors is a human donor with chronic lymphocytic leukemia.

V gene TRBV5-1 combines with J gene TRBJ1-5; D is perhaps TRBD1 (5 bases). Trimming removed 1 base from V and 2 bases from J, with 10 bases in between. Germline V gives CDR1 SGHRS, CDR2 YFSETQ. The CDR3 loop spans 15 amino acids. This CDR3 is CASSLQGLGNQPQHF. As DNA, the CDR3 is TGCGCCAGCAGCTTGCAGGGACTGGGCAATCAGCCCCAGCATTTT.

The chain recombines TRBV9 with TRBJ2-7; D is ambiguous. V gave up 2 bases and J gave up 2 bases, with 14 bases separating them. The germline gives CDR1 SGDLS, CDR2 YYNGEE. CDR3 length: 15 residues. The chain's CDR3 is CASSVGSVGAYEQYF. The CDR3 coding sequence is TGTGCCAGCAGCGTGGGGTCCGTGGGCGCCTACGAGCAGTACTTC.

The rearrangement links TRBV5-1 to TRBJ2-2, with 11 positions matching TRBD2. Germline CDR1 reads SGHRS; CDR2 reads YFSETQ. The CDR3 loop spans 19 amino acids. V lost 4 bases, J lost 0 bases, and 11 bases stayed unmatched. Here the CDR3 DNA reads TGCGCCAGCAGCCCCCACCTAGCGGGGGGAACGTCGAACACCGGGGAGCTGTTTTTT. This encodes CASSPHLAGGTSNTGELFF.

CDR3 sequence: CASSTRSVTDTQYF. In DNA form, the CDR3 reads TGTGCCAGCAGCACCCGATCTGTCACAGATACGCAGTATTTT. The chain is built from TRBV11-2 and TRBJ2-3; unclear D gene. V lost 5 bases to trimming and J lost 2 bases, with 11 bases between them. This CDR3 contains 14 residues. CDR1 and CDR2 (germline): SGHAT, FQNNGV. Based on the CDR3 plus reference TRBV11-2 and TRBJ2-3, the full variable domain is EAGVAQSPRYKIIEKRQSVAFWCNPISGHATLYWYQQILGQGPKLLIQFQNNGVVDDSQLPKDRFSAERLKGVDSTLKIQPAKLEDSAVYLCASSTRSVTDTQYFGPGTRLTVL.

The chain couples TRBV11-3 to TRBJ2-5; D is perhaps TRBD2 (6 bases). The V gene's germline CDR1 is SGHNT and CDR2 YENEEA. The CDR3 has 14 amino acids. Trimming stripped 6 bases from V and 5 bases from J, with 16 bases between. The CDR3: CASSLGLGVETQYF. In DNA form, the CDR3 reads TGTGCCAGCAGTTTGGGACTGGGAGTGGAGACCCAGTACTTC.

CDR3: CASSAWTGDGEQYF. The DNA for the CDR3 is TGTGCCAGCAGCGCCTGGACAGGGGACGGCGAGCAGTACTTC. The chain carries TRBV7-9 and TRBJ2-7; 9 nucleotides agree with TRBD1. The CDR3 is 14 amino acids. V lost 5 bases, J lost 6 bases, and 8 bases stayed unmatched. Germline CDR1 reads SEHNR; CDR2 reads FQNEAQ (reference sequence).

The chain joins TRBV5-1 to TRBJ2-1; possibly TRBD2 for D (7 bases). The CDR3 consists of 16 residues. Deletions cut 3 bases from V and 0 bases from J, with 13 bases between. CDR1 is SGHRS, CDR2 YFSETQ, per germline. The DNA of the CDR3 is TGCGCCAGCAGCTGGGGGGGCGGAAGCTCCTACAATGAGCAGTTCTTC. Residues: CASSWGGGSSYNEQFF.

The CDR3 region has the DNA TGTGCCAGCAGCGTAGCGGCCCTCTCCTCCTACGAGCAGTACTTC. It yields the protein CASSVAALSSYEQYF. The rearrangement links TRBV9 to TRBJ2-7, with D unclear. V lost 0 bases to trimming and J lost 0 bases, with 10 bases between them. Germline V CDR1 and CDR2: SGDLS, YYNGEE. CDR3 length: 15 amino acids.

The chain links TRBV14 to TRBJ1-1, with D uncertain. CDR1 is SGHDN, CDR2 FVKESK, per germline. V was trimmed by 0 bases and J by 1 base, leaving 12 bases between them. This CDR3 has 16 amino acids. The CDR3 protein is CASSQEGGSRNTEAFF. CDR3 DNA sequence: TGTGCCAGCAGCCAAGAAGGCGGCAGTAGGAACACTGAAGCTTTCTTT.

This rearrangement joins TRBV18 to TRBJ2-5; tentatively, D is TRBD1 (5 bases). CDR1 is KGHSH, CDR2 LQKENI, per germline. Trimming shortened V by 3 bases and J by 5 bases, and 22 bases separated the two germline ends. The CDR3 length is 17 residues. In DNA, the CDR3 is TGTGCCAGCTCACCCGGCCAGGGAACGCGGTTGGAGGAGACCCAGTACTTC. Translated: CASSPGQGTRLEETQYF.

J is TRBJ2-3 and V is TRBV4-1; D is ambiguous. Germline values: CDR1 MGHRA, CDR2 YSYEKL. Deletions cut 2 bases from V and 8 bases from J, with 14 bases between. This CDR3 has 14 residues. CDR3 coding DNA: TGCGCCAGCAGCCAACTTTCTATCAGAATTACGCAGTATTTT. Its translation: CASSQLSIRITQYF.

Concerning this clone itself: The sample contains more than one DNA sequence encoding this CDR3. The chain employs TRBV9 and TRBJ2-7; 11 bases are a match to TRBD2. The length of the CDR3 is 15 residues. Germline assignment: CDR1 SGDLS and CDR2 YYNGEE. After removal of 4 bases from V and 0 bases from J, the junction contained 3 bases not matched to a gene. CDR3 sequence: CASSPTSGSSYEQYF. CDR3 DNA sequence: TGTGCCAGCAGCCCTACTAGCGGGAGCTCCTACGAGCAGTACTTC.

The V and J genes are TRBV15 and TRBJ2-3; D remains unclear. CDR1 is LNHNV and CDR2 is YYDKDF in the germline V gene (reference sequence). The CDR3 contains 11 residues. The germline V and J ends were trimmed by 4 bases and 2 bases, with 1 base remaining between them. The CDR3 region is CATSITDTQYF. CDR3 nucleotides: TGTGCCACCAGCATCACAGATACGCAGTATTTT.

This clone was detected only once. The chain uses TRBV29-1 and TRBJ2-7; TRBD1 might be the D (6 bases). Germline V CDR1 and CDR2: SQVTM, ANQGSEA. The CDR3 is 13 residues long. V lost 4 bases and J 0 bases, leaving 10 bases between the germline ends. CDR3 sequence (DNA): TGCAGCGTTGGGGGGCCAAGCTCCTACGAGCAGTACTTC. The encoded protein is CSVGGPSSYEQYF.

The chain is built from TRBV6-4 and TRBJ1-5; D ambiguous. This CDR3 region has 14 residues. The germline gives CDR1 MRHNA, CDR2 SNTAGT. V dropped 3 bases and J dropped 5 bases, with 11 bases sitting between them. The DNA of the CDR3 is TGTGCCAGCAGTGAGGTTCCCGGTTATCAGCCCCAGCATTTT. It encodes CASSEVPGYQPQHF.

The chain has TRBV7-2 and TRBJ2-3; D not resolved. Per germline, CDR1 SGHTA and CDR2 FQGNSA. V lost 3 bases and J lost 4, with 8 bases in between. The CDR3 extends over 13 amino acids. In nucleotides, the CDR3 is TGTGCCAGCAGCTTCCGTCAGCCAGATACGCAGTATTTT. This codes for CASSFRQPDTQYF.

This chain connects TRBV18 to TRBJ1-2; a possible D gene is TRBD1 (5 bases). Trimming removed 3 bases from V and 2 bases from J, with 13 bases in between. This CDR3 spans 15 amino acids. Germline CDR1 and CDR2: KGHSH and LQKENI. Here the CDR3 reads CASSPPGTDNYGYTF. In DNA, the CDR3 is TGTGCCAGCTCACCGCCCGGGACGGACAACTATGGCTACACCTTC.

The chain carries TRBV4-1 and TRBJ2-4; unclear D gene. The CDR3 totals 15 residues. V lost 0 bases to trimming and J lost 0 bases, with 6 bases between them. Per germline, CDR1 MGHRA and CDR2 YSYEKL. CDR3 DNA sequence: TGCGCCAGCAGCCAAGAGTCTCCAGCCAAAAACATTCAGTACTTC. Amino acid sequence: CASSQESPAKNIQYF.

The rearrangement uses TRBV7-7 and TRBJ2-5; the match to TRBD2 covers 11 bases. The CDR3 loop spans 17 amino acids. The trim removed 5 bases at V and 1 base at J, leaving 9 bases unmatched. CDR1 is SSHAT, CDR2 FNYEAQ, per germline (reference sequence). The CDR3 DNA follows: TGTGCCAGCAGCGACCGGACTAGCGGGCCCGTCCAAGAGACCCAGTACTTC. Translation gives CASSDRTSGPVQETQYF.

The chain recombines TRBV7-6 with TRBJ2-3, with 8 bases fitting TRBD2. Per the germline V gene, CDR1 is SGHVS and CDR2 is FNYEAQ. This CDR3 has 17 amino acids. The V segment lost 1 base and the J segment 6 bases; nucleotides outside the gene matches: 12. The CDR3 DNA reads as TGTGCCAGCAGCTTAGACCCTCGGGGGGGGTGGACGGATACGCAGTATTTT. Encoded protein: CASSLDPRGGWTDTQYF.

J is TRBJ2-2 and V is TRBV5-5; the D is unclear. This CDR3 region has 15 residues. CDR1 is SGHKS, CDR2 YYEKEE, per germline (reference sequence). Between the trimmed V and J ends, which lost 4 bases and 2 bases, there was a span of 12 bases. The CDR3 nucleotides are TGTGCCAGCAGCCTTTTGTCGGGTAACACCGGGGAGCTGTTTTTT. Translated: CASSLLSGNTGELFF.

This clone was detected a few times. The gene calls are TRBV7-3 and TRBJ2-1; 11 positions agree with TRBD2. This CDR3 is 15 amino acids long. The trim removed 5 bases at V and 10 bases at J, leaving 10 bases unmatched. Germline lookup yields CDR1 SGHTA and CDR2 FQGTGA. As DNA, the CDR3 is TGTGCCAGCAGCCGTTTTAGCGGGGGGGCCCGAGAGCAGTTCTTC. As protein: CASSRFSGGAREQFF.

The rearrangement links TRBV18 to TRBJ2-1; no firm D call. The CDR3 is made up of 11 amino acids. CDR1 and CDR2 (germline): KGHSH, LQKENI. V dropped 2 bases and J dropped 7 bases, with 3 bases sitting between them. The CDR3 is CASSPMNEQFF. The CDR3 nucleotides are TGTGCCAGCTCACCAATGAATGAGCAGTTCTTC.

Remarks on this clone: One end of the junction fails to match germline, which may point to a read error. The rearrangement links TRBV5-4 to TRBJ2-1, with 10 positions matching TRBD2. The germline CDR1 and CDR2 sequences are SGHNT and YYREEE (reference sequence). The CDR3 is made up of 18 amino acids. The CDR3 nucleotides are TGCGCCAGCAGCCAAGATCTCCCTAGCGGGAGACTTTTCAATGAGCAGTTCTTC. This codes for CASSQDLPSGRLFNEQFF.

This rearrangement joins TRBV4-1 to TRBJ2-7; 9 nucleotides agree with TRBD1. CDR1 is MGHRA, CDR2 YSYEKL, per germline. With V trimmed by 5 bases and J by 3 bases, 8 bases remained unmatched. CDR3 length: 15 amino acids. This CDR3 is CASSSRGTGNYEQYF. In DNA, the CDR3 is TGCGCCAGCAGCTCCCGTGGGACAGGGAACTACGAGCAGTACTTC.

This clone was found a few times. The chain links TRBV6-5 to TRBJ2-2, with D hard to call. V dropped 0 bases and J dropped 0 bases, with 8 bases sitting between them. This CDR3 has 16 residues. Per germline, CDR1 MNHEY and CDR2 SVGAGI. CDR3 in DNA: TGTGCCAGCAGTTACTCGGCCGGATCGAACACCGGGGAGCTGTTTTTT. Translation: CASSYSAGSNTGELFF.

The chain recombines TRBV19 with TRBJ2-7; D is unclear. Trimming cost V 1 base and J 2 bases, with 6 bases left between them. CDR3 length: 13 amino acids. Germline-derived CDR1 and CDR2 are LNHDA and SQIVND (reference sequence). Written as DNA, the CDR3 is TGTGCCAGTAGTATAGGCCATACCTACGAGCAGTACTTC. Its translation is CASSIGHTYEQYF.

Regarding this clone: Mismatch with germline at one junction end may stem from a read error. The chain is built from TRBV4-1 and TRBJ2-2; 12 positions agree with TRBD2. The CDR3 spans 14 residues. Germline CDR1 and CDR2: MGHRA and YSYEKL. Written as DNA, the CDR3 is TGCGCCAGCAGCCAGACTAGCGGGGGCGGGAAGCTGTTTTTT. Protein product: CASSQTSGGGKLFF.

J is TRBJ2-5 and V is TRBV7-9; TRBD2 aligns across 12 bases. J was trimmed by 3 bases and V by 5 bases; bases with no gene match: 7. The germline V gene has CDR1 SEHNR and CDR2 FQNEAQ (reference sequence). This CDR3 has 16 residues. The CDR3 spells CASSPDRLAGEETQYF. CDR3 sequence (DNA): TGTGCCAGCAGCCCGGACCGACTAGCGGGGGAAGAGACCCAGTACTTC.

The CDR3 region has the DNA TGTGCCAGCAGTGGCCCTAGGACAGGGGGCTATGGAAACACCATATATTTT. Translated, it gives CASSGPRTGGYGNTIYF. This chain links TRBV28 with TRBJ1-3, with 11 bases matching TRBD1. The CDR3 covers 17 residues. The V segment lost 5 bases and the J segment 3 bases; nucleotides outside the gene matches: 9. Germline lookup yields CDR1 MDHEN and CDR2 SYDVKM.

The genes are TRBV15 and TRBJ1-4; 8 nucleotides align to TRBD1. The CDR3 loop spans 15 amino acids. Germline CDR1 LNHNV, CDR2 YYDKDF (reference sequence). V lost 1 base to trimming and J lost 3 bases; unmatched junction nucleotides: 1. CDR3 amino acids: CATSRGTGSNEKLFF. CDR3 nucleotide sequence: TGTGCCACCAGCAGAGGGACAGGGTCTAATGAAAAACTGTTTTTT. Full variable domain (remainder filled in from reference TRBV15 and TRBJ1-4): DAMVIQNPRYQVTQFGKPVTLSCSQTLNHNVMYWYQQKSSQAPKLLFHYYDKDFNNEADTPDNFQSRRPNTSFCFLDIRSPGLGDTAMYLCATSRGTGSNEKLFFGSGTQLSVL.

The CDR3 is CAIRGTSGYTDTQYF. For the CDR3, the DNA is TGTGCCATCAGGGGGACTAGCGGGTACACAGATACGCAGTATTTT. The chain carries TRBV10-3 and TRBJ2-3; 12 positions agree with TRBD2. The V segment lost 6 bases and the J segment 2 bases; nucleotides outside the gene matches: 3. Germline-derived CDR1 and CDR2 are ENHRY and SYGVKD. The CDR3 consists of 15 residues.